This is a list of T cell receptor beta chains from one sample in a study of blood T cells in healthy people across ages. MiXCR was run by TCRdb on the 5' RACE reads, yielding one entry per CDR3 protein. The table includes about 1,400,000 distinct CDR3 sequences, roughly 40% detected once. What was sequenced was blood. The receptors were gathered from a woman between 18 and 30 years old in good health. CDR3s include the opening cysteine and the closing phenylalanine or tryptophan. A D gene is named only where the DNA matches it firmly. Clone sizes are given selectively: once, few, many, or a class where the clone is expanded.

j_call d_call clone_size v_call cdr3_nt cdr3_aa
TRBJ2-1 TRBD2 few TRBV29-1 TGCAGCGTTCTTCCGGGACTAGCGGCTAATGAGCAGTTCTTC CSVLPGLAANEQFF
TRBJ2-2 - - TRBV30 TGTGGTGGGCGGCACGGGGAGCTGTTTTTT CGGRHGELFF
TRBJ2-3 TRBD2 few TRBV9 TGTGCCAGCAGCCCCATGGGGGGGAACACAGATACGCAGTATTTT CASSPMGGNTDTQYF
TRBJ2-1 TRBD2 few TRBV20-1 TGCAGTGCGCTTAGACTAGCGGGAGCCGTCAATGAGCAGTTCTTC CSALRLAGAVNEQFF
TRBJ2-4 TRBD2 - TRBV4-1 TGCGCCAGCAGCCAAGAGAGGCTAGCGGGAGTGGGGGACTACAATGAGCAGTACTTC CASSQERLAGVGDYNEQYF
TRBJ2-3 TRBD2 - TRBV5-6 TGTGCCAGCAGCTTGGACCTTAGCGGGGGTATTAATACGCAGTATTTT CASSLDLSGGINTQYF
TRBJ2-5 - - TRBV20-1 TGCAGCCGAACGGGGAATGATGAGACCCAGTACTTC CSRTGNDETQYF
TRBJ2-5 TRBD2 - TRBV10-3 TGTGCCATCAGTGCTCTAGCGGGGGGCCCCAACCAAGAGACCCTGTACTTC CAISALAGGPNQETLYF
TRBJ2-4 - few TRBV2 TGTGCCAGCAGTGAGGTAGCCAAAAACATTCAGTACTTC CASSEVAKNIQYF
TRBJ2-1 - - TRBV4-1 TGCGCCAGCAGCCCGGGACTGCCCCATGAGCAGTTCTTC CASSPGLPHEQFF
TRBJ2-3 - - TRBV15 TGTGCCGCCAGCACCTCCCGCGGGGATACGCAGTATTTT CAASTSRGDTQYF
TRBJ2-1 TRBD2 - TRBV7-9 TGTGCCAGCAGCCCTCCGGGACTAGCGGGGCCGGGGGGGAATGAGCAGTTCTTC CASSPPGLAGPGGNEQFF
TRBJ2-7 - - TRBV28 TGTGCCAGCAGTGTTCCGACTAGGGACGAGCAGTACTTC CASSVPTRDEQYF
TRBJ1-6 - - TRBV9 TGTGCCAGCACCGGGGGGGGAAAGTCACCCCTCCACTTT CASTGGGKSPLHF
TRBJ1-2 - - TRBV6-1 TGTGCCAGCAGCGGAGCTGAGAGTCTGAACTATGGCTACACCTTC CASSGAESLNYGYTF
TRBJ2-1 TRBD2 - TRBV14 TGTGCCAGCAGAGCGACTAGCGGAACCAATGAGCAGTTCTTC CASRATSGTNEQFF
TRBJ2-7 TRBD2 - TRBV12-3/TRBV12-4 TGTGCCAGCAGTCGTAGCGGGGGACCCTACGAGCAGTACTTC CASSRSGGPYEQYF
TRBJ2-5 TRBD2 - TRBV4-2 TGTGCCAGCAGCCAAAGTATGACTAGCGGGACAAAGACCCAGTACTTC CASSQSMTSGTKTQYF
TRBJ1-1 - - TRBV6-1 TGTGCCGCAAACTCCCGTCGCGAAGCTTTCTTT CAANSRREAFF
TRBJ2-1 TRBD2 few TRBV6-5 TGTGCCAGCAGACAACGGCTAGCGGGAGAGTTCTTC CASRQRLAGEFF
TRBJ2-1 TRBD1 - TRBV9 TGTGCCAGCAGCGTAGTAGGGGGCGAGCAGTTCTTC CASSVVGGEQFF
TRBJ2-7 - few TRBV2 TGTGCCAGCAGTTTAGGTAACGGGAACACCTACGAGCAGTACTTC CASSLGNGNTYEQYF
TRBJ1-2 TRBD1 - TRBV18 TGTGCCAGCTCGGTACAGGGGGACAACTATGGCTACACCTTC CASSVQGDNYGYTF
TRBJ2-7 - - TRBV6-1 TGTGCCAGCGGGGTAGGGAACTCCTACGAGCAGTACTTC CASGVGNSYEQYF
TRBJ2-4 - - TRBV20-1 TGCAGTGCTACCCCGGAGTTTGCCAAAAACATTCAGTACTTC CSATPEFAKNIQYF
TRBJ1-2 - - TRBV12-3/TRBV12-4 TGTGCCAGCAGTTTAAGCGGCAGCTCAGTCTACACCTTC CASSLSGSSVYTF
TRBJ2-5 - - TRBV4-1 TGCGCCAGCAGCCAAGCCACGCAGGTGCAGTACTTC CASSQATQVQYF
TRBJ2-1 - - TRBV2 TGTGCCAGCAGTGAAGCCCTAGAAGCCTCCATGAATGAGCAGTTCTTC CASSEALEASMNEQFF
TRBJ2-5 TRBD1 many TRBV6-1 TGTGCCGGGTCAAAAACAGGGGGCAATGAGCAGTACTTC CAGSKTGGNEQYF
TRBJ2-7 TRBD2 - TRBV5-1 TGCGCCAGCAGCCCTCGTATTGCGACTAGCGGGTACTCATCCTACGAGCAGTACTTC CASSPRIATSGYSSYEQYF
TRBJ2-1 - - TRBV29-1 TGCAGCGTTGAAGAGGGGACAGGCACTAGCGGTTCCTCCTACAATGAGCAGTTCTTC CSVEEGTGTSGSSYNEQFF
TRBJ2-7 TRBD2 - TRBV4-2 TGTGCCAGCAGCCAAGATAGACTAGCGGGAGTCGAGCAGTACTTC CASSQDRLAGVEQYF
TRBJ2-3 TRBD2 - TRBV29-1 TGCAGCGTTGAAAAAGCGGGAGGTGGAGATACGCAGTATTTT CSVEKAGGGDTQYF
TRBJ1-6 TRBD1 few TRBV25-1 TGTGCCAGCAAGGAGACAGGGGGCGATTCACCCCTCCACTTT CASKETGGDSPLHF
TRBJ1-4 - - TRBV5-1 TGCGCCAGCAGCTTGTTGGGGTCGGGAAGTGAAAAACTGTTTTTT CASSLLGSGSEKLFF
TRBJ2-3 TRBD2 - TRBV20-1 TGCAGTGCTAGTTTCCTAGCGGGGATAGATACGCAGTATTTT CSASFLAGIDTQYF
TRBJ2-7 TRBD2 - TRBV15 TGTGCCACCAGCAGAGGGACTAGCGGGATGCGCGAGCAGTACTTC CATSRGTSGMREQYF
TRBJ1-3 - once TRBV3-1 TGTGCCAGCAGCCAAGAGGGGAGAACTGGAAACACCATATATTTT CASSQEGRTGNTIYF
TRBJ2-4 TRBD2 few TRBV7-9 TGTGCCAGCAGCTTACTAGCGGGAGGCAAAAACATTCAGTACTTC CASSLLAGGKNIQYF
TRBJ2-7 - - TRBV27 TGTGCCAGCAGTCATGGGGAGGCCTCTACCTACGAGCAGTACTTC CASSHGEASTYEQYF
TRBJ1-2 TRBD1 - TRBV7-3 TGTGCCAGCCCAGGGGGGTGGTACGGCTACACCTTC CASPGGWYGYTF
TRBJ2-1 TRBD2 - TRBV5-1 TGCGCCAGCAGCTTGGTCGCGCGGGAGGGGAACAATGAGCAGTTCTTC CASSLVAREGNNEQFF
TRBJ2-1 TRBD2 - TRBV6-5 TGTGCCAGCAGCCCGACTAGCGGGACGGACAATGAGCAGTTCTTC CASSPTSGTDNEQFF
TRBJ2-2 TRBD1 few TRBV6-6 TGTGCCAGCAGTTTTAGACAGGGGGCAAACACCGGGGAGCTGTTTTTT CASSFRQGANTGELFF
TRBJ2-1 - few TRBV7-2 TGTGCCAGCAGCTTCCCGGGGACACGGTGGGGCAATGAGCAGTTCTTC CASSFPGTRWGNEQFF
TRBJ2-1 TRBD2 - TRBV12-3/TRBV12-4 TGTGCCAGCAGTAGGGGAGCGGGAGGTGGGCGTTATGAGCAGTTCTTC CASSRGAGGGRYEQFF
TRBJ2-1 TRBD2 few TRBV6-1 TGTGCCAGCAGTGAAGGGTCTAGCGGTAACAATGAGCAGTTCTTC CASSEGSSGNNEQFF
TRBJ1-1 - - TRBV12-3/TRBV12-4 TGTGCCAGCAGTTCACAGGGTTATAGGGCTTTCTTT CASSSQGYRAFF
TRBJ2-7 - - TRBV4-2 TGTGCCAGCAGCCAAGGTCCGGGAACCTACGAGCAGTACTTC CASSQGPGTYEQYF
TRBJ2-1 - many TRBV20-1 TGCAGTGCTAGAGATGGTGGGGACACCAGCTCCTACAATGAGCAGTTCTTC CSARDGGDTSSYNEQFF
TRBJ2-5 - - TRBV29-1 TGCAGCGTTGCAGGGTACCAAGAGACCCAGTACTTC CSVAGYQETQYF
TRBJ2-7 TRBD2 many TRBV4-1 TGCGCCAGCAGCCAGACTAGCGACTCCTACGAGCAGTACTTC CASSQTSDSYEQYF
TRBJ2-3 - many TRBV10-3 TGTGCCATCAGTGAGGTCGCTGGGGTAGATACGCAGTATTTT CAISEVAGVDTQYF